This T cell receptor beta chain originates from a study of cytomegalovirus exposure and HLA in healthy donors. There are 13 residues in the CDR3. The V gene's germline CDR1 is SGHTA and CDR2 FQGTGA. V was trimmed by 5 bases and J by 8 bases, leaving 15 bases between them. This PCR relied on a set of 60 Vbeta primers and 13 Jbeta primers. Sequenced by immunoSEQ multiplex PCR; TCRdb stores in-frame clones only, minus some. The sample consists of approximately 140,000 clones, less than 80% of them appearing once. Sequencing used PBMCs. The rearrangement joins TRBV7-3 to TRBJ1-2, with D possibly TRBD1 on 6 matching bases. The sequence was collected from a woman aged 50 to 60 in good health and CMV-seropositive. This chain's CDR3 is CASSMTGLGGYTF. The DNA for the CDR3 is TGTGCCAGCAGCATGACAGGCCTCGGGGGCTACACCTTC. Complete variable domain (other parts from reference TRBV7-3 and TRBJ1-2): GAGVSQTPSNKVTEKGKYVELRCDPISGHTALYWYRQSLGQGPEFLIYFQGTGAADDSGLPNDRFFAVRPEGSVSTLKIQRTERGDSAVYLCASSMTGLGGYTFGSGTRLTVV.